This T cell receptor (beta chain) emerged from a study of T cell responses to AZD1222 COVID-19 vaccine. Findings and caveats of the study: Clonal diversity was possibly underestimated; the donors were predominantly white British and more often female.

Some clones are missing from TCRdb's copy, which holds only in-frame ones; the method was immunoSEQ multiplex PCR. The data show about 150,000 clones, 90% to 95% seen once. The germline CDR1 and CDR2 sequences are GTSNPN and SVGIG (reference sequence). The CDR3 spans 13 residues. Trimming cost V 0 bases and J 7 bases, with 10 bases left between them. Of note for this clone: The antigen remains unidentified. In the same sample, other DNA sequences code for this CDR3.

This material consisted of peripheral blood, taken on day 0 of AZD1222 vaccination. The sequence came from an adult in good health. The chain joins TRBV30 to TRBJ1-5; D is unclear. In DNA form, the CDR3 reads TGTGCCTGGAGTGTACAAGATGACCAGCCCCAGCATTTT. This sequence encodes CAWSVQDDQPQHF.